This record looks at one T cell receptor (beta chain) sequence and its context. The data are from a study of cytomegalovirus exposure and HLA in healthy donors. The PCR was carried out with 60 Vbeta primers and 13 Jbeta primers. Libraries were prepared by immunoSEQ multiplex PCR; TCRdb keeps only in-frame clonotypes and omits some of them. The sample holds over 100,000 clones, roughly 74% seen once. The CDR3 is 13 amino acids. Germline lookup yields CDR1 SNHLY and CDR2 FYNNEI. V dropped 3 bases and J dropped 11; count of bases not matched to a gene: 8. This clonotype was obtained from a woman aged 25 to 45 in good health and CMV-seronegative. Sequenced: PBMCs. The gene calls are TRBV2 and TRBJ1-1, with 8 positions matching TRBD1. CDR3 coding DNA: TGTGCCAGCAGTGACACTAATCAGGGGGCGGCTTTCTTT. This sequence encodes CASSDTNQGAAFF. The whole variable domain, filled in from reference TRBV2 and TRBJ1-1, reads EPEVTQTPSHQVTQMGQEVILRCVPISNHLYFYWYRQILGQKVEFLVSFYNNEISEKSEIFDDQFSVERPDGSNFTLKIRSTKLEDSAMYFCASSDTNQGAAFFGQGTRLTVV.